A selection of T cell receptor beta chains follows, all from one sample in a study of T-cell reconstitution after alpha-beta-depleted transplantation in children. TCRdb used MiXCR to reprocess the PCR reads, holding one entry per CDR3 protein. The data show about 580,000 distinct CDR3 sequences, around 23% seen once. Sequenced here: PBMCs, mostly from graft donor cells, sampled 360 days after TCRalphabeta/CD19-depleted stem cell transplant. These receptors were obtained from a boy younger than two who had a stem cell transplant for acute myeloid leukemia, so the T cells may come from the graft donor. CDR3s include the opening cysteine and the closing phenylalanine or tryptophan. D genes are given only for firm matches. The size entry is marked missing in some rows and otherwise reads once, few, many or a size class.

J gene,CDR3 length,D gene,clone size,V gene,CDR3 DNA,CDR3 protein
TRBJ2-2,16,TRBD1,-,TRBV5-1,TGCGCCAGCAGCTTATCGACAGGGTACGAACCCGGGGAGCTGTTTTTT,CASSLSTGYEPGELFF
TRBJ2-2,15,-,many,TRBV14,TGTGCCAGCAGCCCCCCGGGGCACGGAACCGGGGAGCTGTTTTTT,CASSPPGHGTGELFF
TRBJ2-1,17,-,few,TRBV12-3/TRBV12-4,TGTGCCAGCAGTACTCAACTAGTCCCCTTCTCCTACAATGAGCAGTTCTTC,CASSTQLVPFSYNEQFF
TRBJ2-2,12,-,many,TRBV29-1,TGCAGCGTTTCAGGGGACGCCGGGGAGCTGTTTTTT,CSVSGDAGELFF
TRBJ1-2,14,TRBD1,many,TRBV19,TGTGCCAGTAGTATTGGGACAGGAACCTATGGCTACACCTTC,CASSIGTGTYGYTF
TRBJ2-7,14,-,few,TRBV12-3/TRBV12-4,TGTGCCAGCAGTTTATTAGGGGCTACCTACGAGCAGTACTTC,CASSLLGATYEQYF
TRBJ2-3,16,-,-,TRBV5-1,TGCGCCAGCAGCAAGGGGGGAACGGGGCAAGCAGATACGCAGTATTTT,CASSKGGTGQADTQYF
TRBJ2-3,15,-,many,TRBV20-1,TGCAGTGCAAGAGACTCCTCGGGGCTCACAGATACGCAGTATTTT,CSARDSSGLTDTQYF
TRBJ2-1,16,-,-,TRBV29-1,TGCAGCGTGACAGGGTCGCGGGGGCCGGACTACAATGAGCAGTTCTTC,CSVTGSRGPDYNEQFF
TRBJ1-3,13,-,-,TRBV29-1,TGCAGCGTTGGCCGCTCCCAAGGAAACACCATATATTTT,CSVGRSQGNTIYF
TRBJ2-5,16,-,many,TRBV7-2,TGTGCCAGCAGCTTAGCCGGGCCTACTAATCAAGAGACCCAGTACTTC,CASSLAGPTNQETQYF
TRBJ1-6,18,TRBD1,few,TRBV3-1,TGTGCCAGCAGCCAAGTTGGAGGCGGGACAGGCCTCCATTCACCCCTCCACTTT,CASSQVGGGTGLHSPLHF
TRBJ2-1,14,-,-,TRBV27,TGTGCCAGCAGTCTCCGGGACGGCTACAATGAGCAGTTCTTC,CASSLRDGYNEQFF
TRBJ2-3,16,-,many,TRBV10-3,TGTGCCACCGGACCAGGGAGAGGGGGTGTGCCAGATACGCAGTATTTT,CATGPGRGGVPDTQYF
TRBJ2-7,18,TRBD1,many,TRBV27,TGTGCCAGCAGTTTACGCGGCAGTGGGACAGGGCGGGGGTACGAGCAGTACTTC,CASSLRGSGTGRGYEQYF
TRBJ2-3,13,-,few,TRBV24-1,TGTGCCACCAGTGATTTTTCCACAGATACGCAGTATTTT,CATSDFSTDTQYF
TRBJ2-7,14,TRBD1,many,TRBV20-1,TGCAGTGCTAGAGATCCCCGGGACAGCCACGAGCAGTACTTC,CSARDPRDSHEQYF
TRBJ1-5,13,-,-,TRBV20-1,TGCAGTGCTAGAGTGGACAGCCCTCAGCCCCAGCATTTT,CSARVDSPQPQHF
TRBJ2-1,16,-,-,TRBV4-2,TGTGCCAGCAGCCAAGGGGGTGGCGGAACCTACAATGAGCAGTTCTTC,CASSQGGGGTYNEQFF
TRBJ2-1,13,-,few,TRBV20-1,TGCAGTGCTAGAGATGGATTGATGAATGAGCAGTTCTTC,CSARDGLMNEQFF
TRBJ1-6,16,-,-,TRBV7-2,TGTGCCAGCAGCTTAGCGCGGTACGGCCTACGCTCACCCCTCCACTTT,CASSLARYGLRSPLHF
TRBJ2-4,15,TRBD1,few,TRBV4-1,TGCGCCAGCAGCCAAGCGCGGGACAGGGGAAACATTCAGTACTTC,CASSQARDRGNIQYF
TRBJ2-5,15,-,-,TRBV3-1,TGTGCCAGCAGCCAAGATTTCCGGACTCAAGAGACCCAGTACTTC,CASSQDFRTQETQYF
TRBJ2-7,14,-,-,TRBV7-9,TGTGCCAGCAGCTTAGGTATCGAGACCTACGAGCAGTACTTC,CASSLGIETYEQYF
TRBJ1-1,16,-,-,TRBV27,TGTGCCAGCAGTCCTTACACGGGAGAAAGGAACACTGAAGCTTTCTTT,CASSPYTGERNTEAFF
TRBJ2-2,14,-,-,TRBV5-4,TGTGCCAGCAGCTTTTGGACTTACACCGGGGAGCTGTTTTTT,CASSFWTYTGELFF
TRBJ2-2,14,-,-,TRBV6-1,TGTGCCAGCAGGCCCCGGGTCAGCACCGGGGAGCTGTTTTTT,CASRPRVSTGELFF
TRBJ2-2,12,-,-,TRBV6-2/TRBV6-3,TGTGCCAGCAGTCCTAGTAGGAGGGAGCTGTTTTTT,CASSPSRRELFF
TRBJ2-2,15,-,once,TRBV20-1,TGCAGTGCTAGAGATAGGCAGGCGAACACCGGGGAGCGGTTTTTT,CSARDRQANTGERFF
TRBJ1-2,15,TRBD1,few,TRBV6-5,TGTGCCAGCAGTTACACAATACAGGGGATCTATGGCTACACCTTC,CASSYTIQGIYGYTF
TRBJ2-1,15,-,-,TRBV6-5,TGTGCCAGCAATTCACTAGGGGCAGGGGGGAATGAGCAGTTCTTC,CASNSLGAGGNEQFF
TRBJ1-6,17,TRBD1,many,TRBV12-3/TRBV12-4,TGTGCCAGCAGTTCAATCCTTGGGACAGGGGCGAATTCACCCCTCCACTTT,CASSSILGTGANSPLHF
TRBJ1-2,12,TRBD1,-,TRBV20-1,TGCAGTGCCTCGGGACAGAACTATGGCTACACCTTC,CSASGQNYGYTF
TRBJ2-1,12,-,-,TRBV5-6,TGTGCCAGCAGCTTGGGAAGGTATGAGCAGTTCTTC,CASSLGRYEQFF
TRBJ2-3,14,TRBD1,few,TRBV11-2,TGTGCCAGCAGCTTAGGGACAGGGTTAGATACGCAGTATTTT,CASSLGTGLDTQYF
TRBJ2-4,16,-,-,TRBV7-3,TGTGCCAGCAGCCCGTTACCGCTTATAGCCAAAAACATTCAGTACTTC,CASSPLPLIAKNIQYF
TRBJ2-1,14,-,-,TRBV7-3,TGTGCCAGCAGCTTAGGAGGGTTTGAGGATGAGCAGTTCTTC,CASSLGGFEDEQFF
TRBJ1-5,17,-,once,TRBV9,TGTGCCAGCAGCTGGGGAAGGGCACAAATCCCAGCGCAGCCCCAGCATTTT,CASSWGRAQIPAQPQHF
TRBJ1-5,15,-,many,TRBV11-2,TGTGCCAGCAGCCCCGGGGAGGGCGGGAATCAGCCCCAGCATTTT,CASSPGEGGNQPQHF
TRBJ1-6,14,TRBD1,-,TRBV12-3/TRBV12-4,TGTGCCAGCAGTTGGGACAGGGGTGATTCACCCCTCCACTTT,CASSWDRGDSPLHF
TRBJ2-1,15,-,-,TRBV6-1,TGTGCCAGCAGTGAAGGGCCAGGGATCAACAATGAGCAGTTCTTC,CASSEGPGINNEQFF
TRBJ1-5,13,-,many,TRBV20-1,TGCAGTGCTAGAGGCGACGGACGTTGGGCCCAGCATTTT,CSARGDGRWAQHF
TRBJ2-7,14,TRBD1,few,TRBV12-3/TRBV12-4,TGTGCCAGCAGCCTCTCCGGGACAGCCTACGAGCAGTACTTC,CASSLSGTAYEQYF
TRBJ2-3,17,TRBD2,-,TRBV4-3,TGCGCCAGCAGCCAAGAATTAGCGGGGGGGCCGACAGATACGCAGTATTTT,CASSQELAGGPTDTQYF
TRBJ2-5,10,-,many,TRBV29-1,TGCAGCGTTGATATAGAGACCCAGTACTTC,CSVDIETQYF
TRBJ2-5,14,TRBD1,-,TRBV2,TGTGCCAGCAGGAGGGGACAGAGCCAAGAGACCCAGTACTTC,CASRRGQSQETQYF
TRBJ2-1,15,-,few,TRBV20-1,TGCAGTGCTAGAGCGTCAGGTTTGCTCTACAATGAGCAGTTCTTC,CSARASGLLYNEQFF
TRBJ2-1,17,TRBD2,many,TRBV7-2,TGTGCCAGCAGCTTCCCCGGGGGGGCCCGCTCCTACAATGAGCAGTTCTTC,CASSFPGGARSYNEQFF
TRBJ1-1,13,TRBD1,few,TRBV29-1,TGCAGCGTTTTCTACAGGGGCGCCACTGAAGCTTTCTTT,CSVFYRGATEAFF
TRBJ1-5,17,-,-,TRBV19,TGTGCCAGTAGTATTCTGGCCACTCAATGGGGCAATCAGCCCCAGCATTTT,CASSILATQWGNQPQHF
TRBJ1-5,17,TRBD1,many,TRBV6-5,TGTGCCAGCAGTTACACTCGTCCGGGACAGGGATATCAGCCCCAGCATTTT,CASSYTRPGQGYQPQHF
TRBJ2-3,17,TRBD2,few,TRBV7-2,TGTGCCAGCAGCTTAGCGGCCCGCGGGGGGGTAGCAGATACGCAGTATTTT,CASSLAARGGVADTQYF
TRBJ1-1,13,-,many,TRBV2,TGTGCCAGCAGAGGACACATCAGCACTGAAGCTTTCTTT,CASRGHISTEAFF
TRBJ2-5,13,-,few,TRBV7-7,TGTGCCAGCAGCTTTGGGCAGAAAGAGACCCAGTACTTC,CASSFGQKETQYF
TRBJ2-1,14,-,many,TRBV20-1,TGCAGTGCTGGGGGCCCGGGGGCCTACAATGAGCAGTTCTTC,CSAGGPGAYNEQFF
TRBJ1-6,16,-,-,TRBV18,TGTGCCAGCTCACCAGGCAGGGATCCACAAAATTCACCCCTCCACTTT,CASSPGRDPQNSPLHF
TRBJ2-7,15,TRBD2,once,TRBV5-1,TGCGCCAGCAGCTTGGGACAAAGCGGGAGGAGCGAGCAGTACTTC,CASSLGQSGRSEQYF
TRBJ2-3,14,-,-,TRBV7-2,TGTGCCAGCAGCTTAGTTGGCTTCACAGATACGCAGTATTTT,CASSLVGFTDTQYF
TRBJ2-1,16,-,-,TRBV11-3,TGTGCCAGCAGCCCAGGGACCTCCTTGATTTACAATGAGCAGTTCTTC,CASSPGTSLIYNEQFF
TRBJ2-2,15,TRBD2,-,TRBV7-2,TGTGCCAGCACCGCCGGGACTAGCGTCACCGGGGAGCTGTTTTTT,CASTAGTSVTGELFF